This is a list of T cell receptor beta chains from one sample in a study of a mutant IDH1 vaccine in newly diagnosed glioma. The protocol was immunoSEQ multiplex PCR, while the TCRdb copy is restricted to in-frame clones and leaves out a portion. The table records 98,000 or so clones, roughly 90% of them present only once. The sample consisted of PBMCs, taken from a glioma patient treated with radiotherapy, temozolomide or both. All receptors come from a woman aged 45-65 years with glioma. CDR3s include the opening cysteine and the closing phenylalanine or tryptophan. Fields, in order: V gene, clone size, D gene, CDR3 protein. D genes are given only for firm matches. Rows give clone size only sometimes, using once, few, many, or a class for an expanded clone.

TRBV5-1	-	-	CASSPGGYEQYF
TRBV7-6	-	TRBD1	CASSLVTGQGSEQYF
TRBV6-5	once	-	CASSRQRGTDTQYF
TRBV9	-	TRBD1	CASSREGRGSYEQYF
TRBV6-6	-	-	CASSSLTYEQYF
TRBV6-5	once	-	CASSLISGGPQHF
TRBV7-9	-	TRBD1	CASTRQGENTEAFF
TRBV19	-	TRBD2	CASSPRRGSQETQYF
TRBV5-4	-	TRBD1	CASSLGGQGVGELFF
TRBV28	-	-	CASSLHPQRADTQYF
TRBV5-4	-	-	CASSLGDNYGYTF
TRBV28	-	TRBD1	CASSLSVGGQGRHIQYF
TRBV6-5	medium-sized	TRBD1	CASSDTGAGANVLTF
TRBV5-8	-	-	CASSLGGNSNQPQHF
TRBV4-2	once	TRBD2	CASSLNLAGVTDTQYF
TRBV7-2	-	-	CASSLYAGAENYGYTF
TRBV20-1	-	-	CTRGGELFF
TRBV19	-	-	CASSRGSFEKLFF
TRBV18	-	TRBD1	CASSLGQGGDTEAFF
TRBV19	-	TRBD2	CASSIGGSGRTDTQYF
TRBV27	-	-	CASAPSDSLTGGFNQPQHF
TRBV9	once	TRBD2	CASSVGGSGTDTQYF
TRBV28	-	TRBD1	CASSSPGQGALGYGYTF
TRBV6-5	-	-	CASSYSRQVNQPQHF
TRBV6-1	few	-	CASTQKWESEAFF